Here is one T cell receptor (beta chain) with its context. Its antigen is not known. The data were taken from a study of cytomegalovirus exposure and HLA in healthy donors. Primers: 60 Vbeta forward and 13 Jbeta reverse. This table comes from immunoSEQ multiplex PCR, and its TCRdb copy is limited to in-frame clones, with some not included. The table includes 100,000 to 150,000 clones, approximately 76% detected once. Germline CDR1 SGHRS, CDR2 YFSETQ. Germline trimming cut 0 bases from V and 9 bases from J; bases unmatched to any gene: 5. The CDR3 is 15 residues long. Study findings and constraints: HLA restriction was apparent for most CMV-associated TCR beta chains in a later analysis.

The V gene is TRBV5-1, the J gene TRBJ2-1; TRBD2 matches at 11 bases. Material for sequencing was PBMCs. The sequence came from a man aged 50 to 60 in good health and CMV-seropositive. CDR3 sequence (DNA): TGCGCCAGCAGCTTGGAACTAGCGGGAGTGAGTGAGCAGTTCTTC. Its translation is CASSLELAGVSEQFF.